This passage covers 25 T cell receptor beta chains from one sample sequenced in a study of blood T cell repertoires in COVID-19 (dated by TCRdb to 2019 to 2021). The receptor library was made with the immunoSEQ multiplex PCR assay. TCRdb took this table from immuneACCESS and kept in-frame rearrangements with V and J called. Such tables lack part of the clones; where checked against another copy, unresolved V genes explain under half of the gap, and the rest is unexplained. Within this sample are roughly 200,000 clones, with 80% to 90% of them counted one time only. The top ten clones comprise 11% of the sample. Material: peripheral blood. The receptors were sampled from a human donor with active or convalescent COVID-19. The donor label of this sample is uncertain.

The V gene is TRBV6-6, the J gene TRBJ1-2; 11 bases fit TRBD1. The CDR3 consists of 16 residues. Germline CDR1 and CDR2: MNHNY and SVGAGI (reference sequence). The V segment lost 3 bases and the J segment 7 bases; nucleotides outside the gene matches: 10. CDR3 coding DNA: TGTGCCAGCAGTTATCCGGACAGGGGGCTATTCGGTGGCTACACCTTC. Residues: CASSYPDRGLFGGYTF.

The chain has TRBV5-1 and TRBJ2-5; TRBD2 agrees at 12 bases. This CDR3 spans 15 amino acids. CDR1 is SGHRS and CDR2 is YFSETQ in the germline V gene. V lost 2 bases and J lost 4; bases outside the gene matches: 3. Written as DNA, the CDR3 is TGCGCCAGCAGCTTACTAGCGGGAGGTGTAGAGACCCAGTACTTC. Residues: CASSLLAGGVETQYF.

The genes are TRBV19 and TRBJ1-5; 7 bases align to TRBD1. The germline gives CDR1 LNHDA, CDR2 SQIVND (reference sequence). The V gene end was trimmed by 5 bases and the J gene end by 0 bases; junction bases not matched to a gene: 10. The CDR3 loop spans 17 amino acids. The DNA of the CDR3 is TGTGCCAGTAGTCGCGAGGCAGGGGGACATAGCAATCAGCCCCAGCATTTT. Protein sequence: CASSREAGGHSNQPQHF. Based on the CDR3 plus reference TRBV19 and TRBJ1-5, the full variable domain is DGGITQSPKYLFRKEGQNVTLSCEQNLNHDAMYWYRQDPGQGLRLIYYSQIVNDFQKGDIAEGYSVSREKKESFPLTVTSAQKNPTAFYLCASSREAGGHSNQPQHFGDGTRLSIL.

This clone was counted a single time. CDR3: CASSSRELEQFF. The CDR3 region has the DNA TGTGCCAGCAGCAGCCGGGAATTAGAGCAGTTCTTC. The rearrangement uses TRBV12-3 or TRBV12-4 and TRBJ2-1; a possible D gene is TRBD2 (5 bases). V lost 6 bases, J lost 10 bases, and 13 bases lay in between. This CDR3 is 12 amino acids long.

The sample holds a few counts of this clone. The CDR3 is CASMGGASYEQYF. In DNA form, the CDR3 reads TGTGCCAGCATGGGAGGGGCAAGTTACGAGCAGTACTTC. The rearrangement links TRBV27 to TRBJ2-7, with 7 bases identical to TRBD2. Trimming removed 7 bases from V and 4 bases from J; junction bases left unmatched: 7. The CDR3 has 13 residues. The germline V gene has CDR1 MNHEY and CDR2 SMNVEV (reference sequence).

J is TRBJ1-2 and V is TRBV28, with no clear D. The CDR3 loop spans 13 amino acids. The V gene lost 3 bases and the J gene lost 5 bases, with 10 bases spanning the gap. Germline V gene sequence: CDR1 MDHEN, CDR2 SYDVKM. The CDR3 sequence is CASSFVLLYGYTF. The CDR3 DNA reads as TGTGCCAGCAGTTTTGTCCTCCTTTATGGCTACACCTTC.

This clone was observed once. This rearrangement joins TRBV6-5 to TRBJ2-2; 7 nucleotides line up with TRBD2. The J segment lost 1 base and the V segment lost 6 bases, leaving 5 bases of the junction unmatched. The length of the CDR3 is 15 residues. Per the germline V gene, CDR1 is MNHEY and CDR2 is SVGAGI. The DNA of the CDR3 is TGTGCCAGCAGATGGGACTACCAGAACACCGGGGAGCTGTTTTTT. It yields the protein CASRWDYQNTGELFF.

J is TRBJ2-7 and V is TRBV20-1; D is possibly TRBD2 (5 bases). Trimming removed 3 bases at V and 6 bases at J, with 6 bases between. The CDR3 runs to 10 residues. Germline CDR1 and CDR2: DFQATT and SNEGSKA (reference sequence). Here the CDR3 reads CSASEGEQYF. In DNA, the CDR3 is TGCAGTGCTAGCGAGGGCGAGCAGTACTTC.

The CDR3 DNA sequence: TGTGCCAGCAGGAATAGCGGGGTGTCCTACAATGAGCAGTTCTTC. This encodes CASRNSGVSYNEQFF. This chain joins TRBV7-2 and TRBJ2-1; 8 nucleotides match TRBD2. The CDR3 totals 15 residues. Germline V lookup: CDR1 SGHTA, CDR2 FQGNSA. Trimming cost V 6 bases and J 1 base; bases outside gene matches: 5.

The J gene is TRBJ1-1, the V gene TRBV23-1; weak D call: TRBD1 (5 bases). TRBV23-1 is noted as an ORF with a role that remains uncertain. Trimming took off 1 base at V and 3 bases at J, with 12 bases between the two ends. CDR3 size: 15 residues. As DNA, the CDR3 is TGCGCCAGCAGTCAATTCCGGGGGGGGGACACTGAAGCTTTCTTT. It yields the protein CASSQFRGGDTEAFF.

V gene TRBV24-1 combines with J gene TRBJ2-1; 9 positions match TRBD1. V lost 4 bases and J lost 7; bases outside the gene matches: 7. This CDR3 spans 15 amino acids. Germline assignment: CDR1 KGHDR and CDR2 SFDVKD. The CDR3 region is CATSDPGQGRNEQFF. CDR3 sequence (DNA): TGTGCCACCAGTGACCCGGGACAGGGTCGTAATGAGCAGTTCTTC.

V and J are TRBV18 and TRBJ2-5, with 8 bases identical to TRBD2. Germline loops: CDR1 KGHSH, CDR2 LQKENI. The V and J ends lost 0 bases and 2 bases, in that order; junction bases with no gene match: 2. CDR3 length: 15 amino acids. This CDR3 reads CASSPPTSVQETQYF. The CDR3 DNA sequence: TGTGCCAGCTCACCACCGACTAGCGTGCAAGAGACCCAGTACTTC.

This chain joins TRBV5-1 and TRBJ2-1; tentatively, D is TRBD1 (5 bases). V dropped 0 bases and J dropped 5 bases, with 9 bases sitting between them. The CDR3 has 14 amino acids. CDR1 and CDR2 (germline): SGHRS, YFSETQ. CDR3 protein: CASSLDRIDNEQFF. The CDR3 DNA is TGCGCCAGCAGCTTGGACAGGATCGACAATGAGCAGTTCTTC.

The V call is TRBV11-3, the J call TRBJ2-7; TRBD1 aligns across 8 bases. This CDR3 has 17 amino acids. Germline trimming cut 4 bases from V and 3 bases from J; bases unmatched to any gene: 14. Looked up from germline, CDR1 is SGHNT and CDR2 is YENEEA. CDR3 DNA: TGTGCCAGCAGCTATGGACAGGGACTTGGCGCAGACTACGAGCAGTACTTC. Its translation is CASSYGQGLGADYEQYF.

This clone turned up a few times. The V gene is TRBV11-2, the J gene TRBJ2-7, with D unclear. V gave up 5 bases and J gave up 3 bases, with 11 bases separating them. Germline CDR1 is SGHAT and CDR2 is FQNNGV. CDR3 size: 13 residues. CDR3 amino acids: CASSAQVFYEQYF. The CDR3 DNA reads TGTGCCAGCAGCGCGCAGGTCTTCTACGAGCAGTACTTC.

This rearrangement joins TRBV7-2 to TRBJ1-5; D is ambiguous. V lost 0 bases to trimming and J lost 5 bases, with 5 bases between them. From germline, CDR1 is SGHTA and CDR2 FQGNSA. This CDR3 is built from 13 residues. CDR3 DNA sequence: TGTGCCAGCAGCTTAGCGCAGGATCAGCCCCAGCATTTT. Protein sequence: CASSLAQDQPQHF.

The rearrangement joins TRBV10-3 to TRBJ2-7; D call uncertain. Trimming removed 4 bases at V and 0 bases at J, with 13 bases between. There are 15 residues in the CDR3. Germline loops: CDR1 ENHRY, CDR2 SYGVKD. The CDR3, as DNA: TGTGCCATCAGTGGCGTGAGCGTGAGCTCCTACGAGCAGTACTTC. It encodes CAISGVSVSSYEQYF.

This chain connects TRBV12-5 to TRBJ2-3, with 10 nucleotides matching TRBD2. The V segment lost 7 bases and the J segment 6 bases; nucleotides outside the gene matches: 10. CDR3 length equals 15 residues. CDR1 is LGHNT, CDR2 FRNRAP, per germline. The CDR3 region is CASVPLSGRGDTQYF. CDR3 DNA sequence: TGTGCTAGTGTTCCCCTCAGCGGGAGGGGGGATACGCAGTATTTT.

This clone was picked up one time. This chain uses TRBV29-1 with TRBJ2-3; 9 nucleotides line up with TRBD2. Trimming cost V 2 bases and J 0 bases; bases outside gene matches: 3. The CDR3 contains 15 residues. Germline-derived CDR1 and CDR2 are SQVTM and ANQGSEA. The CDR3 loop reads CSVERSGGSTDTQYF. The CDR3 nucleotides read TGCAGCGTTGAAAGAAGCGGGGGGAGCACAGATACGCAGTATTTT.

The V gene is TRBV14, the J gene TRBJ1-1; D is undetermined. In germline, CDR1 is SGHDN, CDR2 FVKESK. This CDR3 spans 15 amino acids. The ends were cut back, 0 bases at V and 0 bases at J, with 8 bases in the middle. CDR3 coding DNA: TGTGCCAGCAGCCAAGATAGGACTTTGAACACTGAAGCTTTCTTT. As protein: CASSQDRTLNTEAFF.

The V call is TRBV5-4, the J call TRBJ1-6, with 11 nucleotides matching TRBD1. Germline CDR1 reads SGHNT; CDR2 reads YYREEE (reference sequence). Germline trimming cut 4 bases from V and 7 bases from J; bases unmatched to any gene: 4. The CDR3 loop spans 15 amino acids. The CDR3 DNA follows: TGTGCCAGCAGCACACGGACAGGGGGCAATTCACCCCTCCACTTT. It translates to CASSTRTGGNSPLHF.

This clone has only a few counts. This chain links TRBV12-5 with TRBJ2-1; 7 bases line up with TRBD2. Germline V lookup: CDR1 LGHNT, CDR2 FRNRAP. After removal of 5 bases from V and 4 bases from J, the junction contained 11 bases not matched to a gene. There are 16 residues in the CDR3. The CDR3 reads CASGPSGSGSYNEQFF. The CDR3 DNA reads TGTGCTAGTGGTCCCTCAGGTAGCGGGTCTTACAATGAGCAGTTCTTC. The whole variable domain, filled in from reference TRBV12-5 and TRBJ2-1, reads DARVTQTPRHKVTEMGQEVTMRCQPILGHNTVFWYRQTMMQGLELLAYFRNRAPLDDSGMPKDRFSAEMPDATLATLKIQPSEPRDSAVYFCASGPSGSGSYNEQFFGPGTRLTVL.

The genes are TRBV11-2 and TRBJ2-3, with 12 bases matching TRBD2. Germline loops: CDR1 SGHAT, CDR2 FQNNGV. V lost 6 bases and J lost 0; bases outside the gene matches: 4. The CDR3 consists of 16 residues. Written as DNA, the CDR3 is TGTGCCAGCAGTCCCGGGACTAGCGGGAGCACAGATACGCAGTATTTT. This gives the protein CASSPGTSGSTDTQYF.

This chain connects TRBV28 to TRBJ2-3; 12 bases align to TRBD2. Trimming cost V 2 bases and J 7 bases; bases outside gene matches: 7. Germline CDR1 reads MDHEN; CDR2 reads SYDVKM. This CDR3 has 16 amino acids. CDR3 nucleotides: TGTGCCAGCAGTTTAGCTAGCGGGAGGGCCGAAAATACGCAGTATTTT. Protein: CASSLASGRAENTQYF.

Comment on this clone: Other DNA sequences in the same sample also yield this CDR3. J is TRBJ1-5 and V is TRBV28; D is possibly TRBD1 (6 bases). The ends were cut back, 3 bases at V and 6 bases at J, with 9 bases in the middle. This CDR3 spans 13 amino acids. In germline, CDR1 is MDHEN, CDR2 SYDVKM. CDR3 loop: CASSFRGGQPQHF. CDR3 sequence (DNA): TGTGCCAGCAGTTTTAGGGGGGGTCAGCCCCAGCATTTT.